The table lists the clone carrying this T cell receptor (beta chain) with a few counts. Its cognate antigen is unknown. Read sequence stops 3 residues before the CDR3 end, and the germline J gene provides the missing end. This entry belongs to a study of T cell clonality in common variable immunodeficiency. Study-wide findings and caveats: TCRbeta clonality was increased in CVID versus healthy controls. CVID patient heterogeneity limited repertoire-clinical complication correlations.

TCRdb's copy holds only in-frame clones and misses some; the assay was immunoSEQ multiplex PCR. The sample was found to contain about 52,000 clones, and every one recurs. Heparinized whole blood, about 4.5 to 9 ml, came from each donor. The J segment lost 6 bases and the V segment lost 1 base, leaving 9 bases of the junction unmatched. This CDR3 has 15 amino acids. Germline CDR1 is DFQATT and CDR2 is SNEGSKA (reference sequence). Sequencing input: peripheral blood mononuclear cells. The chain employs TRBV20-1 and TRBJ2-7, with 10 bases that match TRBD1. The sequence came from a person aged 18 to 75 in good health. The part of the CDR3 DNA that was read is TGCAGTGCTAGAGGAAGGACAGGGGGTTTTAGCGAG. It translates to CSARGRTGGFSE. The CDR3 in full is CSARGRTGGFSEQYF.